What follows is one T cell receptor (beta chain) and its context. This sample is part of a study of blood T cell repertoires in COVID-19. Study context: Italy, Spain and the United States were the sources of the convalescent and acute COVID-19 samples. PBMCs, B-cell-depleted T cells, or T cells were the source of the cDNA or gDNA that made up the material.

Authors' processing steps: Amplification from reference gene primers served as the basis for estimated nucleated cell counts. This table comes from immunoSEQ multiplex PCR, and its TCRdb copy is limited to in-frame clones, with some not included. From that table come the V and J calls and clone size; the DNA was used to work out D and trimming. The sample has fewer than 250,000 clones; more than 75% are singletons. V lost 2 bases, J lost 2 bases, and 16 bases lay in between. The CDR3 consists of 18 residues. Germline-derived CDR1 and CDR2 are SGHTA and FQGNSA. The sequence came from a man aged 60 to 75 with acute or convalescent COVID-19. Sequencing was carried out using peripheral blood. V and J are TRBV7-2 and TRBJ2-6, with D possibly being TRBD1 (7 bases). The CDR3 DNA is TGTGCCAGCAGCTTACGGTCAGGGGGGAGCACTGGGGCCAACGTCCTGACTTTC. Its translation is CASSLRSGGSTGANVLTF.